The source of this T cell receptor (beta chain) is a study of T cells in localized non-small cell lung cancer. Study findings and constraints: Uninvolved adjacent lung had the highest recorded T cell clonality, with tumor below it. Since sequencing was restricted to only one region of the tumor, intratumor heterogeneity remains a possibility. A denser population of T cells in blood accompanied longer overall survival.

Notes on this clone: No antigen is known for it.

Trimming pared 1 base from V and 0 bases from J, leaving 4 bases between. This CDR3 region has 14 residues. Germline V CDR1 and CDR2: LNHNV, YYDKDF (reference sequence). Libraries were prepared by immunoSEQ multiplex PCR; TCRdb keeps only in-frame clonotypes and omits some of them. The table has around 8,000 clones, approximately 95% seen once. The rearrangement links TRBV15 to TRBJ2-1; D gene unclear. The sequencing here drew on peripheral blood, taken before any cancer treatment. The source of this sequence is a woman aged 35 to 75 with stage I lung adenocarcinoma. The CDR3, as DNA: TGTGCCACCAGCAGAGTGGTCTCCTACAATGAGCAGTTCTTC. It codes for CATSRVVSYNEQFF.